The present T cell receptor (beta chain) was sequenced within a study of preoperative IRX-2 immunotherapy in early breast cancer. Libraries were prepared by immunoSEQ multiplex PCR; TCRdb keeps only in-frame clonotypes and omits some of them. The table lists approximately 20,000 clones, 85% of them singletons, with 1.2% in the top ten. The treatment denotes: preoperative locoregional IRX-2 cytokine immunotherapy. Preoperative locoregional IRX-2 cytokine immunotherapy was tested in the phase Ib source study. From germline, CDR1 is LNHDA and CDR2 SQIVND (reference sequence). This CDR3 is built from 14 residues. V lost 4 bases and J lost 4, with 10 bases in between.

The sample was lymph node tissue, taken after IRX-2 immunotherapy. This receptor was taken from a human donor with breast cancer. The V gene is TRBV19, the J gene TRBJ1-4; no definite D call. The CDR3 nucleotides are TGTGCCAGTAGTACCCGGGGAGGTAATGAAAAACTGTTTTTT. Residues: CASSTRGGNEKLFF.